A single sample is the source of the 8 T cell receptor beta chains below, sequenced in a study of blood T cell repertoires in COVID-19. Some clones are missing from TCRdb's copy, which holds only in-frame ones; the method was immunoSEQ multiplex PCR. The sample lists 140,000 to 150,000 clones; approximately 80% were seen once. The sample was peripheral blood. The receptors were gathered from a human donor in a cohort sampled during active COVID-19.

V and J are TRBV4-1 and TRBJ2-5; 11 positions agree with TRBD2. The length of the CDR3 is 18 residues. J was trimmed by 6 bases and V by 0 bases; bases with no gene match: 12. Germline assignment: CDR1 MGHRA and CDR2 YSYEKL. The CDR3 sequence is CASSQEPSGGPPDKTQYF. In DNA, the CDR3 is TGCGCCAGCAGCCAAGAACCTAGCGGGGGGCCGCCGGATAAGACCCAGTACTTC.

V and J are TRBV28 and TRBJ2-6; 8 bases are a match to TRBD1. The ends lost 7 bases at V and 1 base at J; junction bases unmatched: 12. The CDR3 loop spans 18 amino acids. Per the germline V gene, CDR1 is MDHEN and CDR2 is SYDVKM. The CDR3 sequence: CASTLGGQGASGANVLTF. The CDR3 DNA sequence: TGTGCCAGCACGCTGGGCGGACAGGGCGCTTCTGGGGCCAACGTCCTGACTTTC.

The V and J genes are TRBV28 and TRBJ2-5; D ambiguous. V was trimmed by 3 bases and J by 5 bases, leaving 10 bases between them. From germline, CDR1 is MDHEN and CDR2 SYDVKM. CDR3 length equals 13 residues. The CDR3 region is CASSFAARETQYF. CDR3 nucleotide sequence: TGTGCCAGCAGTTTTGCCGCGCGGGAGACCCAGTACTTC.

V and J are TRBV6-5 and TRBJ1-2; 7 nucleotides align to TRBD1. The junction had 7 bases not matched to a gene; V was cut back by 5 bases and J by 4 bases. CDR1 MNHEY and CDR2 SVGAGI come from the germline V gene. The CDR3 runs to 14 residues. The CDR3: CASSTDRATYGYTF. CDR3 nucleotide sequence: TGTGCCAGCAGTACAGACAGGGCGACCTATGGCTACACCTTC.

The gene calls are TRBV6-9 and TRBJ2-2; 8 bases are shared with TRBD2. The CDR3 loop spans 19 amino acids. V lost 5 bases, J lost 6 bases, and 20 bases stayed unmatched. The germline V gene has CDR1 MNHGY and CDR2 SVAAGI. This CDR3 is CASSILSGTLQDRAGELFF. In nucleotides, the CDR3 is TGTGCCAGCAGTATCCTTAGCGGGACCCTCCAGGACCGCGCCGGGGAGCTGTTTTTT.

This chain joins TRBV2 and TRBJ2-5, with TRBD2 matching 8 bases. The germline V gene has CDR1 SNHLY and CDR2 FYNNEI. The CDR3 contains 16 residues. The trim removed 5 bases at V and 0 bases at J, leaving 8 bases unmatched. CDR3 residues: CASSYTSGINQETQYF. DNA of the CDR3: TGTGCCAGCAGTTATACTAGCGGAATAAACCAAGAGACCCAGTACTTC.

This chain joins TRBV19 and TRBJ2-2, with 8 bases fitting TRBD1. Germline CDR1 and CDR2: LNHDA and SQIVND (reference sequence). The CDR3 totals 15 residues. V lost 6 bases to trimming and J lost 3 bases; unmatched junction nucleotides: 6. The CDR3 protein is CASRVMDRDTGELFF. The CDR3 DNA reads as TGTGCCAGTAGAGTTATGGACAGGGACACCGGGGAGCTGTTTTTT.

The chain couples TRBV28 to TRBJ1-4; D is possibly TRBD1 (6 bases). Between the trimmed V and J ends, which lost 1 base and 8 bases, there was a span of 17 bases. The CDR3 is made up of 16 amino acids. The germline V gene encodes CDR1 MDHEN and CDR2 SYDVKM. The CDR3 reads CASSLSPGQRHEKLFF. CDR3 nucleotide sequence: TGTGCCAGCAGTTTATCCCCCGGACAGCGGCACGAAAAACTGTTTTTT.